The sample holds many counts of the clone carrying this T cell receptor beta chain. The antigen remains undetermined. The data belong to a study of regulatory T cells in long-lasting Graves disease. In germline, CDR1 is MNHNS, CDR2 SASEGT. V dropped 6 bases and J dropped 0; count of bases not matched to a gene: 5. The CDR3 is 16 amino acids. Study outcomes and limitations: TCR diversity in persistent Graves' patients was below that of newly diagnosed ones.

Assembly of TCR beta libraries relied on iRepertoire HTBI primers together with Arm-PCR of CDR3 regions. MiXCR, run by TCRdb on the multiplex PCR reads, gives a single entry per CDR3 protein. Here the sample spans roughly 410,000 distinct CDR3 sequences, roughly 15% being singletons. Specified time point: newly diagnosed GD, antithyroid drugs for less than 3 months. The TCR library was made from RNA extracted from PBMCs. This sample was also put to use in a study of T cells in Graves' hyperthyroidism and ophthalmopathy. That source adds: The model identified upcoming ophthalmopathy a median around 6 months ahead of onset.

The chain employs TRBV6-1 and TRBJ2-6; 7 positions match TRBD1. The sequences come from peripheral blood mononuclear cells (PBMCs), collected at new diagnosis, from a patient treated with antithyroid drugs. The receptor was derived from a woman in her forties with Graves disease. The CDR3 spells CASSQSGGSGANVLTF. The CDR3 bases are TGTGCCAGCAGCCAATCAGGGGGCTCTGGGGCCAACGTCCTGACTTTC.